The T cell receptor (beta chain) under discussion was sequenced for a study of blood T cell repertoires in COVID-19. Assay used: immunoSEQ multiplex PCR; TCRdb lists only in-frame clones, some missing. Counted here are tens of thousands of clones, about 91% occurring once; the ten biggest clones make up around 6%. This CDR3 comprises 12 residues. V lost 4 bases and J 4 bases, leaving 8 bases between the germline ends. Germline CDR1 reads SEHNR; CDR2 reads FQNEAQ (reference sequence). The source material was peripheral blood. This chain joins TRBV7-9 and TRBJ2-7; possible D gene TRBD1, 6 bases. The TCR originated in a woman between 65 and 79 years old with acute or convalescent COVID-19. DNA of the CDR3: TGTGCCAGCAGCTCAGGACAGTACGAGCAGTACTTC. Translation gives CASSSGQYEQYF.